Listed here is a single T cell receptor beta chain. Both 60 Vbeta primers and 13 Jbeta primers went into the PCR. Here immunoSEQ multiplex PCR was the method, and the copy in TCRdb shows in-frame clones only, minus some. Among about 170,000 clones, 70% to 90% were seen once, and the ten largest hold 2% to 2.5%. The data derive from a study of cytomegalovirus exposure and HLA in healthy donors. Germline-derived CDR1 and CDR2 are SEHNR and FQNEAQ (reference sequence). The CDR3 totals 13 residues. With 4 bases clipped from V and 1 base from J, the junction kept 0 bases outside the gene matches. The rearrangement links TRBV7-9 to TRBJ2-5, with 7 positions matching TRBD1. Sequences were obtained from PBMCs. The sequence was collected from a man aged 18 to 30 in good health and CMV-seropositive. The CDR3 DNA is TGTGCCAGCAGCTGGGACAGCCAAGAGACCCAGTACTTC. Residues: CASSWDSQETQYF.